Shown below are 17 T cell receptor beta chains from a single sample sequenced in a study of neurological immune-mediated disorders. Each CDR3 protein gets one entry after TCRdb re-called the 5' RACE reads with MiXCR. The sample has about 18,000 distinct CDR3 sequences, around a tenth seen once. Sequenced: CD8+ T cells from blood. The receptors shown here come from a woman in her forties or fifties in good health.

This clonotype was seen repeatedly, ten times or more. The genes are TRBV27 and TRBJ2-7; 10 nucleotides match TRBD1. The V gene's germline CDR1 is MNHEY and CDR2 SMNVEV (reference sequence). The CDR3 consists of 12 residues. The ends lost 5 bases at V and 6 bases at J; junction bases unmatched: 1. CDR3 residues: CASSGTGAEQYF. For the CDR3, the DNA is TGTGCCAGCAGTGGGACAGGGGCCGAGCAGTACTTC.

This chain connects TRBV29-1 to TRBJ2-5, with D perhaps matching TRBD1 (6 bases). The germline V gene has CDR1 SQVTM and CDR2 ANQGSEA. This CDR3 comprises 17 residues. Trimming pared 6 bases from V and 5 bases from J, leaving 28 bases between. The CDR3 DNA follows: TGCAGCGTCCTATTTTTGGGACCCATCACAGGGACGGAGACCCAGTACTTC. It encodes CSVLFLGPITGTETQYF.

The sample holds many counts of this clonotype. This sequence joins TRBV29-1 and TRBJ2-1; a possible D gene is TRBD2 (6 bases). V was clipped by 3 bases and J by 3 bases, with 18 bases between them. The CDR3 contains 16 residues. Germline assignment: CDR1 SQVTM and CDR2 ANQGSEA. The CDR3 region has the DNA TGCAGCGTTGAGGGTCGGGAGCTTGGAGGCTACAATGAGCAGTTCTTC. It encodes CSVEGRELGGYNEQFF.

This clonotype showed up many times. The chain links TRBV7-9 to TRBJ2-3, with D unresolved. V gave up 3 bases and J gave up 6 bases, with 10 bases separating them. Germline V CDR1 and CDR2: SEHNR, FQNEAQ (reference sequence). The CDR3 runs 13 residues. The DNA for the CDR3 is TGTGCCAGCAGCTTGATTGAACGGGATACGCAGTATTTT. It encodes CASSLIERDTQYF.

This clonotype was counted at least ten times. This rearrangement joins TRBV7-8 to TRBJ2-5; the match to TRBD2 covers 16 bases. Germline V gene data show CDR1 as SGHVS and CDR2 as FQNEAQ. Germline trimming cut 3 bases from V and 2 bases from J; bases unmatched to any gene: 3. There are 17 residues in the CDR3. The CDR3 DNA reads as TGTGCCAGCAGCTTGGGGACTAGCGGGAGGGGGCAAGAGACCCAGTACTTC. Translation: CASSLGTSGRGQETQYF.

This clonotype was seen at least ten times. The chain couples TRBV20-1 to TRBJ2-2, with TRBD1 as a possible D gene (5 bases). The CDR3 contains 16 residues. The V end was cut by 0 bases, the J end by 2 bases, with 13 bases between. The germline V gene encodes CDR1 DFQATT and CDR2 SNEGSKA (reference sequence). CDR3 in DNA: TGCAGTGCTAGAGATAAGGGGCGCCGAAACACCGGGGAGCTGTTTTTT. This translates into CSARDKGRRNTGELFF.

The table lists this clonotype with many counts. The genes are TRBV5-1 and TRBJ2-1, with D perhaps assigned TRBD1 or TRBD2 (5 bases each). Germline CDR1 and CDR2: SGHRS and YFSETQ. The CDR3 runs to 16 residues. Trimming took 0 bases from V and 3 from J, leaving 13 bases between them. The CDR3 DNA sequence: TGCGCCAGCAGCTTGGTTGGTGGGGGATACTACAATGAGCAGTTCTTC. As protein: CASSLVGGGYYNEQFF. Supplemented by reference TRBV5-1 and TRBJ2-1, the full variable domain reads KAGVTQTPRYLIKTRGQQVTLSCSPISGHRSVSWYQQTPGQGLQFLFEYFSETQRNKGNFPGRFSGRQFSNSRSEMNVSTLELGDSALYLCASSLVGGGYYNEQFFGPGTRLTVL.

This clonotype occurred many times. The CDR3 is CASSLDAENQPQHF. The CDR3 DNA follows: TGTGCCAGCAGTTTGGACGCAGAGAATCAGCCCCAGCATTTT. The rearrangement joins TRBV27 to TRBJ1-5; unclear D gene. CDR1 MNHEY and CDR2 SMNVEV come from the germline V gene (reference sequence). The CDR3 length is 14 residues. With 3 bases removed from V and 4 bases from J, the gap between germline ends came to 10 bases.

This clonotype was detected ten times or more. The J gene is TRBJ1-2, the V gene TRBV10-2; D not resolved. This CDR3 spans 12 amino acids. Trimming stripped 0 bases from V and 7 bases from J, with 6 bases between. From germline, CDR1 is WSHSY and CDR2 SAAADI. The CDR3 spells CASSESRVGYTF. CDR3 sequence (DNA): TGCGCCAGCAGTGAGTCCCGGGTTGGCTACACCTTC.

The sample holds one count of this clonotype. CDR3 sequence (DNA): TGCAGTGCTAGAGAGAATGAGCAGTTCTTC. Its translation is CSARENEQFF. This sequence joins TRBV20-1 and TRBJ2-1; no reliable D call. Germline values: CDR1 DFQATT, CDR2 SNEGSKA (reference sequence). This CDR3 is 10 amino acids long. V lost 0 bases and J lost 7, with 1 base in between.

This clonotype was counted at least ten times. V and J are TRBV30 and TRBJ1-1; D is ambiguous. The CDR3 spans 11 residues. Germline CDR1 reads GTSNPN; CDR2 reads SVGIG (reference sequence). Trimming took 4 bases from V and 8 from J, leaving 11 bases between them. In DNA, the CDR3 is TGTGCCTGGAATGGTCTGGCGGAAGCTTTCTTT. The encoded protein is CAWNGLAEAFF.

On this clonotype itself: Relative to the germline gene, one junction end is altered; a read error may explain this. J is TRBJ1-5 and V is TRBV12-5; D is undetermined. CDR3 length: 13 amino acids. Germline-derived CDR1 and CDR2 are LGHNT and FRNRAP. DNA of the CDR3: TGTGCTAGTGGTTTGGGGGGTAATCAGCCCCACCATTTT. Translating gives CASGLGGNQPHHF.

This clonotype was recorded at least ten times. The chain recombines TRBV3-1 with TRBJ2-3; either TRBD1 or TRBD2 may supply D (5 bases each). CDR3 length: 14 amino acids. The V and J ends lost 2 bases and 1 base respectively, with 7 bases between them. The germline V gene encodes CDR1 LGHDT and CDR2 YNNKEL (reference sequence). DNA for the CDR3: TGTGCCAGCAGCCAAAGAGGGGGCACAGATACGCAGTATTTT. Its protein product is CASSQRGGTDTQYF.

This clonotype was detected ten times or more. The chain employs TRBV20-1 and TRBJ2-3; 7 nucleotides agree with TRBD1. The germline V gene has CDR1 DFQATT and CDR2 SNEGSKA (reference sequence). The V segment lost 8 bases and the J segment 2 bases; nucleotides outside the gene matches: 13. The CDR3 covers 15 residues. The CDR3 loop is CSLPGWDSNTDTQYF. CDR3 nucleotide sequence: TGCAGTCTCCCCGGATGGGACAGCAACACAGATACGCAGTATTTT.

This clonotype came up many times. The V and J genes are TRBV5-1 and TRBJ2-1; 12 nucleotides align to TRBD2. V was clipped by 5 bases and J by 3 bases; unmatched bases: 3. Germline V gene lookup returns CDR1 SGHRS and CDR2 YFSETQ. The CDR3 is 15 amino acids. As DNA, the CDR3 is TGCGCCAGCAGTGGGACTAGCGGGTTCTACAATGAGCAGTTCTTC. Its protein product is CASSGTSGFYNEQFF.

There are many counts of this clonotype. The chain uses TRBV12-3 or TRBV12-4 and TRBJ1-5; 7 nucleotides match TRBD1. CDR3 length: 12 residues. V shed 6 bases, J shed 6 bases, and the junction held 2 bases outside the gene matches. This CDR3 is CASRNRGQPQHF. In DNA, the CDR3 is TGTGCCAGCAGAAACAGGGGTCAGCCCCAGCATTTT.

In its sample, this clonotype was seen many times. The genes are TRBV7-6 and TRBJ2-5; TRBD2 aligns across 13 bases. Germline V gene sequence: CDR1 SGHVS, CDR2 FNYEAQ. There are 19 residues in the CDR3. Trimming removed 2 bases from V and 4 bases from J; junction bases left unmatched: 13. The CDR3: CASSLRPALTSGRGETQYF. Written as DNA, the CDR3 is TGTGCCAGCAGCTTACGACCAGCTTTAACTAGCGGGAGGGGAGAGACCCAGTACTTC.